A selection of T cell receptor beta chains follows, all from one sample in a study of blood T cell repertoires in COVID-19. Repertoires were generated with immunoSEQ multiplex PCR, while TCRdb's copy carries only in-frame clones and drops some. The repertoire includes 150,000 to 200,000 clones, around 81% of them detected once, and 10% to 15% sits in the top ten. Input material: peripheral blood. The receptors were gathered from a man between 65 and 85 years old who had recovered from COVID-19. Both conserved end residues are part of each CDR3. A D gene is named only where the DNA matches it firmly. Size is omitted from some rows. Given values are once, few, many or a class for expanded clones.

j_call v_call d_call clone_size cdr3_aa cdr3_nt
TRBJ2-7 TRBV15 TRBD2 NA CATSRAGGGYEQYF TGTGCCACCAGCAGGGCCGGGGGGGGCTACGAGCAGTACTTC
TRBJ1-4 TRBV7-6 NA NA CASSYNTGTNEKLFF TGTGCCAGCAGCTACAATACAGGGACTAATGAAAAACTGTTTTTT
TRBJ1-2 TRBV19 NA NA CASSPGGGNGYTF TGTGCCAGTAGTCCTGGGGGGGGAAATGGCTACACCTTC
TRBJ1-5 TRBV4-1 TRBD1 NA CASSQFPGTGNQPQHF TGCGCCAGCAGCCAATTCCCCGGGACAGGCAATCAGCCCCAGCATTTT
TRBJ2-7 TRBV18 NA NA CASSPRTDRFDEQYF TGTGCCAGCTCACCAAGGACGGACAGATTTGATGAGCAGTACTTC
TRBJ1-1 TRBV7-9 TRBD1 NA CASSLTGTGGPEAFF TGTGCCAGCAGCCTAACCGGGACAGGGGGCCCTGAAGCTTTCTTT
TRBJ2-7 TRBV6-1 NA many CASSEIVFLEQYF TGTGCCAGCAGTGAAATAGTATTCCTCGAGCAGTACTTC
TRBJ1-2 TRBV28 NA NA CASSLGAAGVVGYTF TGTGCCAGCAGTTTAGGGGCCGCAGGGGTGGTCGGCTACACCTTC
TRBJ2-7 TRBV7-9 TRBD2 NA CASSPSGTYEQYF TGTGCCAGCAGCCCAAGCGGGACCTACGAGCAGTACTTC
TRBJ2-3 TRBV7-9 TRBD2 NA CASSPTGLAGDSDTQYF TGTGCCAGCAGCCCTACAGGGCTAGCGGGAGATTCAGATACGCAGTATTTT
TRBJ2-1 TRBV19 NA NA CASSIDLGVDGNEQFF TGTGCCAGTAGTATAGATCTCGGGGTCGATGGGAATGAGCAGTTCTTC
TRBJ2-5 TRBV4-3 NA NA CASSQEGHGETQYF TGCGCCAGCAGCCAAGAGGGGCACGGCGAGACCCAGTACTTC
TRBJ2-7 TRBV6-6 TRBD1 NA CASSSSDRGSAYEQYF TGTGCCAGCAGTTCGTCTGACAGGGGTAGTGCCTACGAGCAGTACTTC
TRBJ2-3 TRBV5-1 TRBD1 NA CASSFGTASTDTQYF TGCGCCAGCAGCTTCGGGACAGCTAGCACAGATACGCAGTATTTT
TRBJ2-1 TRBV15 NA NA CATRGLPYNEQFF TGTGCCACCAGGGGACTTCCCTACAATGAGCAGTTCTTC
TRBJ1-1 TRBV28 NA NA CASSSSGAAFF TGTGCCAGCAGTTCGTCAGGGGCGGCTTTCTTT
TRBJ2-1 TRBV18 NA NA CASSPAGADEQFF TGTGCCAGCTCACCCGCGGGGGCAGATGAGCAGTTCTTC
TRBJ2-5 TRBV7-2 NA NA CASSLGGGETQYF TGTGCCAGCAGCTTGGGAGGTGGGGAGACCCAGTACTTC
TRBJ2-5 TRBV12-5 TRBD1 NA CASGSRDRGLETQYF TGTGCTAGTGGTTCCCGAGACAGGGGGCTCGAGACCCAGTACTTC
TRBJ2-2 TRBV12-5 NA NA CASGSLNSGELFF TGTGCTAGTGGTTCACTAAACTCCGGGGAGCTGTTTTTT
TRBJ1-1 TRBV6-4 NA NA CASSEVEGTEAFF TGTGCCAGCAGTGAAGTTGAGGGAACTGAAGCTTTCTTT
TRBJ2-1 TRBV2 TRBD2 few CAGTPGGSPYNEQFF TGTGCCGGAACCCCGGGGGGATCCCCATACAATGAGCAGTTCTTC
TRBJ2-5 TRBV23-1 TRBD2 few CASSLPGLAVQETQYF TGCGCCAGCAGTCTTCCGGGACTAGCGGTCCAAGAGACCCAGTACTTC
TRBJ2-5 TRBV10-3 NA NA CATKHGDQIETQYF TGTGCCACCAAGCACGGGGATCAAATTGAGACCCAGTACTTC
TRBJ2-5 TRBV5-1 NA NA CASSLQGQETQYF TGCGCCAGCAGCTTACAGGGCCAAGAGACCCAGTACTTC
TRBJ2-5 TRBV2 NA NA CASRVTSQQETQYF TGTGCCAGCAGAGTGACTAGTCAGCAAGAGACCCAGTACTTC
TRBJ1-3 TRBV6-5 NA once CASSYLGQGNTIYF TGTGCCAGCAGTTACCTCGGACAGGGAAACACCATATATTTT
TRBJ2-1 TRBV29-1 TRBD2 few CSVVGLAVYNEQFF TGCAGCGTTGTAGGGCTAGCGGTCTACAATGAGCAGTTCTTC
TRBJ2-1 TRBV24-1 TRBD2 few CATSDLTSDSYNEQFF TGTGCCACCAGTGATTTGACTAGCGACTCCTACAATGAGCAGTTCTTC
TRBJ1-4 TRBV4-1 NA NA CASSQALGGAYEKLFF TGCGCCAGCAGCCAGGCCCTAGGAGGGGCTTATGAAAAACTGTTTTTT
TRBJ1-5 TRBV28 NA NA CASSLGGYNQPQHF TGTGCCAGCAGCCTTGGGGGCTACAATCAGCCCCAGCATTTT
TRBJ2-2 TRBV18 TRBD1 NA CASSPTRDSDTGELFF TGTGCCAGCTCACCGACCCGGGACAGCGACACCGGGGAGCTGTTTTTT